Described below is a single T cell receptor beta chain sequence and its context. Its antigen is as yet unknown. The V segment lost 1 base and the J segment 8 bases; nucleotides outside the gene matches: 10. The CDR3 is made up of 16 amino acids. Germline values: CDR1 LGHDT, CDR2 YNNKEL (reference sequence). Repertoires were generated with immunoSEQ multiplex PCR, while TCRdb's copy carries only in-frame clones and drops some. The sample lists some 350,000 clones, more than 75% occurring once. This sample stems from a study of Ad26.COV2.S vaccination and SARS-CoV-2 variants. Notes on the study in general: Reportedly, spike-specific CD8+ and CD4+ T cell responses achieved substantial breadth once vaccination had taken place. Measurements of TCR breadth and depth may have given underestimates of the total T cell responses.

The treatment here: some 20 received Ad26.COV2.S at low or high dose, single or two shots; roughly five received placebo; per-sample allocation not given. Samples were taken on day 63 after the first vaccine or placebo injection. Aged 18-55 years, donor was enrolled in Boston around 2020. An Ad26 vector expressing Wuhan-strain SARS-CoV-2 spike served as the vaccine. The source material was peripheral blood, sampled in a trial of Ad26.COV2.S vaccine versus placebo. The TCR originated in a person aged 18 to 65 who received the Ad26.COV2.S COVID-19 vaccine or a placebo. This rearrangement joins TRBV3-1 (or the pseudogene TRBV3-2) to TRBJ2-3; 9 bases fit TRBD2. CDR3 region: CASSQGRAGGGGTQYF. In nucleotides, the CDR3 is TGTGCCAGCAGCCAAGGACGGGCGGGAGGGGGTGGTACGCAGTATTTT.